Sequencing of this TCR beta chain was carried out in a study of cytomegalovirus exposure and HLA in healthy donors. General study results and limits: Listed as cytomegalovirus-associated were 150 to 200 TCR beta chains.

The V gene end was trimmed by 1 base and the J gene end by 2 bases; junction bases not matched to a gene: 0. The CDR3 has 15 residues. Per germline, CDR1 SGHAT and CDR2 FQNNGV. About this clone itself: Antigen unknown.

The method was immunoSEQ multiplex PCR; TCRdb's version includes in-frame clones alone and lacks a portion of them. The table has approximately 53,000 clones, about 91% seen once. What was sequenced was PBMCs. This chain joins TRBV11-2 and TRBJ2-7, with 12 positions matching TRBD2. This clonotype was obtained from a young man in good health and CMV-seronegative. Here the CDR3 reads CASSLGLAGAYEQYF. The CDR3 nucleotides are TGTGCCAGCAGCTTAGGACTAGCGGGAGCCTACGAGCAGTACTTC.